This paragraph covers one T cell receptor beta chain sequence. The antigen is not known. Over several immunoSEQ plates, each subset's genomic DNA was distributed in even portions. In the sorted-subset replicate PCRs, 150 to 250 ng DNA, 25,000 to 30,000 T cell genomes, was used. Data came from immunoSEQ multiplex PCR; TCRdb stores just in-frame clones and leaves some out. The sample shows approximately 640,000 clones, about 90% of them seen only once. Trimming took 2 bases from V and 7 from J; bases not matched to a gene: 9. Germline CDR1 LNHNV, CDR2 YYDKDF (reference sequence). The CDR3 contains 17 residues. Combination of CD45RO+ cells with CCR7-negative CD45RA+ TemRA cells was used for CD8 memory. These data are taken from a study of shared clonotypes between healthy human individuals. Study-wide points: The sharing of about 5% of naive CD4 clonotypes was seen across a few donors.

This sequence originates from a young man in good health. Some clones in this sample may be carry-over from other donors' samples. The chain uses TRBV15 and TRBJ2-2, with 11 positions matching TRBD2. The material sequenced was memory CD8+ T cells from PBMCs. Subset in this sample: CD45RO+ cells pooled with CCR7-negative TemRA cells. CDR3 DNA sequence: TGTGCCACCAGCAGAACTGTGGCCGGGACTAGCGGCGGGGAGCTGTTTTTT. Encoded protein: CATSRTVAGTSGGELFF. The full variable domain, in which reference TRBV15 and TRBJ2-2 provide the parts outside the CDR3, is DAMVIQNPRYQVTQFGKPVTLSCSQTLNHNVMYWYQQKSSQAPKLLFHYYDKDFNNEADTPDNFQSRRPNTSFCFLDIRSPGLGDTAMYLCATSRTVAGTSGGELFFGEGSRLTVL.